One sample yielded the 18 T cell receptor beta chains listed below, sequenced in a study of identical twins listed by TCRdb under 2016. Library prep was done by 5' RACE. The run used an Illumina HiSeq 2000. TCRdb cleaned the public reads at Q25 with fastp, built clones with MiXCR and kept in-frame beta chains. Every entry covers one CDR3 protein and lists the most common genes and DNA from its rows. The sample contains 450,000 or so distinct CDR3 sequences, 11% to 15% of them found a single time. About 0.53% of the sample belongs to the ten largest clones. These data were likewise used in another study, on yellow fever vaccine responses in identical twins.

Source material: CD4+ T cells sorted from blood. The receptors derive from a woman aged 18 to 35 in good health.

The V call is TRBV29-1, the J call TRBJ1-2; TRBD1 agrees at 9 bases. Germline-derived CDR1 and CDR2 are SQVTM and ANQGSEA. V shed 6 bases, J shed 6 bases, and the junction held 8 bases outside the gene matches. The CDR3 covers 13 residues. CDR3 in amino acids: CSVGQGPPDGYTF. Written as DNA, the CDR3 is TGCAGCGTCGGACAGGGGCCTCCGGATGGCTACACCTTC.

In its sample, this clonotype was seen a few times. The rearrangement uses TRBV7-9 and TRBJ2-4, with 8 bases lining up with TRBD1. Germline V CDR1 and CDR2: SEHNR, FQNEAQ (reference sequence). V lost 0 bases to trimming and J lost 2 bases; unmatched junction nucleotides: 3. CDR3 length equals 16 residues. CDR3 DNA: TGTGCCAGCAGCTTAGCTCAGGGGGCAACCAAAAACATTCAGTACTTC. This codes for CASSLAQGATKNIQYF.

This clonotype was counted a few times. The rearrangement uses TRBV21-1 and TRBJ2-5; TRBD1 is the table's D call, not checked against the DNA. TRBV21-1 is a listed pseudogene. This CDR3 has 15 residues. CDR3 residues: CASSKKGPGEETQYF. The CDR3 bases are TGTGCCAGCAGCAAAAAAGGTCCGGGCGAAGAGACCCAGTACTTC.

This clonotype has a handful of counts. The rearrangement uses TRBV3-1 and TRBJ2-1; D uncertain. The CDR3 extends over 12 amino acids. CDR1 is LGHDT, CDR2 YNNKEL, per germline (reference sequence). The V end lost 3 bases, the J end lost 13 bases, and 13 bases lay between the germline ends. DNA of the CDR3: TGTGCCAGCAGCCACTCAACAGAAGTACAGTTCTTC. This gives the protein CASSHSTEVQFF.

This clonotype was seen more than once but under ten times. The rearrangement links TRBV29-1 to TRBJ1-1, with D tentatively TRBD1 (5 bases). This CDR3 spans 14 amino acids. The V end lost 4 bases, the J end lost 0 bases, and 12 bases lay between the germline ends. Germline values: CDR1 SQVTM, CDR2 ANQGSEA. CDR3 region: CSVGGGGLNTEAFF. CDR3 in DNA: TGCAGCGTTGGGGGCGGGGGTTTGAACACTGAAGCTTTCTTT. The full variable domain, its missing parts supplied by reference TRBV29-1 and TRBJ1-1, is SAVISQKPSRDICQRGTSLTIQCQVDSQVTMMFWYRQQPGQSLTLIATANQGSEATYESGFVIDKFPISRPNLTFSTLTVSNMSPEDSSIYLCSVGGGGLNTEAFFGQGTRLTVV.

There are a few counts of this clonotype. The chain joins TRBV5-1 to TRBJ1-4, with 9 bases identical to TRBD1. This CDR3 comprises 18 residues. Losses at the gene ends were 1 base for V and 11 bases for J; bases not matched to a gene: 18. In germline, CDR1 is SGHRS, CDR2 YFSETQ. This CDR3 is CASSLKGRTGDSRDKLFF. Here the CDR3 DNA reads TGCGCCAGCAGCTTGAAAGGGAGGACAGGGGACTCCCGGGACAAACTGTTTTTT.

This clonotype occurred a few times. This sequence joins TRBV18 and TRBJ2-3; D ambiguous. This CDR3 is built from 14 residues. V lost 2 bases, J lost 2 bases, and 8 bases lay in between. CDR1 and CDR2 from the germline V gene are KGHSH and LQKENI. The CDR3 loop is CASSPVPDTDTQYF. In DNA form, the CDR3 reads TGTGCCAGCTCACCAGTCCCGGACACAGATACGCAGTATTTT.

The chain is built from TRBV19 and TRBJ2-3; possibly TRBD2 for D (5 bases). CDR1 is LNHDA and CDR2 is SQIVND in the germline V gene (reference sequence). The CDR3 spans 15 residues. V was clipped by 2 bases and J by 1 base, with 10 bases between them. The CDR3 spells CASSISGTGTDTQYF. CDR3 bases: TGTGCCAGTAGTATATCGGGAACGGGCACAGATACGCAGTATTTT.

This clonotype turned up a few times. The rearrangement uses TRBV3-1 and TRBJ2-7; 9 bases match TRBD1. The CDR3 length is 12 residues. Trimming at V came to 11 bases and at J to 4 bases, leaving 6 bases not matched to a gene. Germline values: CDR1 LGHDT, CDR2 YNNKEL (reference sequence). This chain's CDR3 is CAAGDRDYEQYF. CDR3 nucleotides: TGTGCCGCGGGGGACAGGGATTACGAGCAGTACTTC.

This clonotype was picked up a small number of times. This sequence joins TRBV7-3 and TRBJ2-1, with D possibly matching TRBD2 (6 bases). V gave up 5 bases and J gave up 5 bases, with 16 bases separating them. The germline CDR1 and CDR2 sequences are SGHTA and FQGTGA. This CDR3 region has 15 residues. The CDR3 protein is CASSPEAGRNNEQFF. CDR3 in DNA: TGTGCCAGCAGCCCAGAGGCGGGGCGAAACAATGAGCAGTTCTTC.

J is TRBJ2-3 and V is TRBV28; D is undetermined. CDR1 is MDHEN, CDR2 SYDVKM, per germline. This CDR3 has 13 amino acids. Trimming left V 7 bases short and J 6 bases short, with 14 bases between. CDR3 coding DNA: TGTGCCAGCACCTCATTATCCCGGGATACGCAGTATTTT. This codes for CASTSLSRDTQYF.

The sample holds a few counts of this clonotype. Here the CDR3 reads CASSLGHRNEKLFF. The CDR3 DNA follows: TGTGCCAGCAGTTTGGGACACCGCAATGAAAAACTGTTTTTT. V and J are TRBV28 and TRBJ1-4; a possible D gene is TRBD1 (6 bases). Trimming took 3 bases from V and 5 from J, leaving 10 bases between them. The CDR3 totals 14 residues. CDR1 is MDHEN and CDR2 is SYDVKM in the germline V gene.

The rearrangement links TRBV24-1 to TRBJ2-6; the D gene is possibly TRBD2 (5 bases). CDR1 and CDR2 from the germline V gene are KGHDR and SFDVKD. The CDR3 covers 17 residues. The germline V and J ends were trimmed by 1 base and 0 bases, with 9 bases remaining between them. CDR3 bases: TGTGCCACCAGTGATTTAGCGGCGGACTCTGGGGCCAACGTCCTGACTTTC. It is translated as CATSDLAADSGANVLTF.

The chain joins TRBV14 to TRBJ2-1; 12 positions match TRBD2. Germline-derived CDR1 and CDR2 are SGHDN and FVKESK. The CDR3 is made up of 15 amino acids. V dropped 1 base and J dropped 10; count of bases not matched to a gene: 5. The CDR3 reads CASSQASSGRGEQFF. The DNA for the CDR3 is TGTGCCAGCAGCCAAGCCTCTAGCGGGAGGGGGGAGCAGTTCTTC.

The table lists this clonotype with a few counts. J is TRBJ2-2 and V is TRBV14; TRBD2 might be the D (6 bases). The CDR3 is made up of 18 amino acids. V was clipped by 2 bases and J by 0 bases, with 16 bases between them. From germline, CDR1 is SGHDN and CDR2 FVKESK. This CDR3 reads CASSQTGLGFANTGELFF. The CDR3 nucleotides are TGTGCCAGCAGCCAAACGGGACTCGGGTTCGCGAACACCGGGGAGCTGTTTTTT.

This clonotype has just a few counts. This rearrangement joins TRBV2 to TRBJ1-6; a possible D gene is TRBD1 (5 bases). There are 15 residues in the CDR3. The V gene's germline CDR1 is SNHLY and CDR2 FYNNEI. The V end was cut by 4 bases, the J end by 9 bases, with 16 bases between. CDR3 bases: TGTGCCAGCAGTGTGGGGGACGGTGGGTTTTCACCCCTCCACTTT. Its protein is CASSVGDGGFSPLHF.

The sample holds many counts of this clonotype. The chain has TRBV12-3 or TRBV12-4 and TRBJ2-3, with D perhaps assigned TRBD1 or TRBD2 (5 bases each). The V end was cut by 8 bases, the J end by 6 bases, with 15 bases between. The CDR3 spans 13 residues. The CDR3 coding sequence is TGTGCCAGCTCGAGGGGAGTTAGGGATACGCAGTATTTT. Amino acid sequence: CASSRGVRDTQYF.

The chain has TRBV5-1 and TRBJ2-2, with D hard to call. Trimming removed 0 bases at V and 4 bases at J, with 10 bases between. Germline CDR1 reads SGHRS; CDR2 reads YFSETQ. CDR3 length: 15 residues. The CDR3 sequence is CASSLDWGSTGELFF. The CDR3 nucleotides read TGCGCCAGCAGCTTGGATTGGGGTTCCACCGGGGAGCTGTTTTTT.